This TCR beta chain came from a study of CD8 T cells in Susac syndrome. The V end was cut by 1 base, the J end by 6 bases, with 4 bases between. The CDR3 runs to 12 residues. Germline CDR1 LNHNV, CDR2 YYDKDF (reference sequence). An amount of RNA that ranged from roughly 0.45 to 1 ug was reverse transcribed with random hexamers. Coverage of TCR beta CDR3 amplification by immunoSEQ multiplex PCR extended to 54 Vbeta and 13 Jbeta. TCRdb re-called the immunoSEQ multiplex PCR reads through MiXCR, storing one row per CDR3 protein. The table records 100,000 to 150,000 distinct CDR3 sequences, 85% to 95% of them present only once. CD8+ and CD4+ T cells circulating in blood were sequenced for TCR beta. Stable or active relapsing-remitting multiple sclerosis, untreated and meeting revised McDonald criteria, defined the controls. TEMRA cells were FACS-enriched, with CD8+ and CD4+ T cells isolated negatively.

In this sample, this clonotype turned up once. The clonotype comes from a human donor with multiple sclerosis. The material sequenced was CD8+ T cells from PBMCs. The V and J genes are TRBV15 and TRBJ1-5; D uncertain. DNA for the CDR3: TGTGCCACCAGCAGAGCATCTCAGCCCCAGCATTTT. It yields the protein CATSRASQPQHF.